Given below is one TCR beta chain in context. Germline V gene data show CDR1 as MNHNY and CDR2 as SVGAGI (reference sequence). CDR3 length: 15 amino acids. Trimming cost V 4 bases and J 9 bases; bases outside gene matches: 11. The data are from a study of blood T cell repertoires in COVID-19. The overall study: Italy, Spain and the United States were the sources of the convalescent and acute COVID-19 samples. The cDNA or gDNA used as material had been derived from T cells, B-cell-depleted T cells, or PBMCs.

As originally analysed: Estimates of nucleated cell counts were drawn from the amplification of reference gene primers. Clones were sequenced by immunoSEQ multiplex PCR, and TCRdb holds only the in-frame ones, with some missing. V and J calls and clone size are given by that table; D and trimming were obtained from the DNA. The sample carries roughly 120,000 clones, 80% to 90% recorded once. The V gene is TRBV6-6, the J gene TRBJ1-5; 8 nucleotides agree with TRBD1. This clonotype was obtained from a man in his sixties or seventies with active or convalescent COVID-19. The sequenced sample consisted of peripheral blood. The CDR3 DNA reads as TGTGCCAGCAGTTTACTCACAGGGGGAGGGCGGCCCCAGCATTTT. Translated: CASSLLTGGGRPQHF.